A selection of T cell receptor beta chains follows, all from one sample in a study of blood T cell repertoires in COVID-19. Repertoires were generated with immunoSEQ multiplex PCR, while TCRdb's copy carries only in-frame clones and drops some. This sample has about 100,000 clones; about 77% occur once, and the top ten carry over 30%. Sequenced: peripheral blood. These receptors were taken from a man between 65 and 80 years old with active or convalescent COVID-19. Each CDR3 is given with its conserved first and last residue. A D gene is named only where the DNA matches it firmly. Size is omitted from some rows. Given values are once, few, many or a class for expanded clones.

few	TRBJ2-5	TRBV2	TRBD1	TGTGCCAGCAGACAGGGACAGGGGTGGGAGACCCAGTACTTC	CASRQGQGWETQYF
NA	TRBJ2-7	TRBV28	NA	TGTGCCAGCGGTCTTAGAGGGGGCTCCTACGAGCAGTACTTC	CASGLRGGSYEQYF
NA	TRBJ1-5	TRBV30	NA	TGTGCCTGGAGTGTCGGGAACTGGGGAAATCAGCCCCAGCATTTT	CAWSVGNWGNQPQHF
NA	TRBJ2-1	TRBV11-3	TRBD1	TGTGCCAGCAGCGAGGGACAGGAAGGACGTGGTGAGCAGTTCTTC	CASSEGQEGRGEQFF
NA	TRBJ2-7	TRBV27	TRBD2	TGTGCCAGCAGTGGGATTGGGGGGGAAAGGCTCGAGCAGTACTTC	CASSGIGGERLEQYF
NA	TRBJ2-1	TRBV24-1	NA	TGTGCCACCAGTGATTTTAGGAGGGGGCGATCCTACAATGAGCAGTTCTTC	CATSDFRRGRSYNEQFF
NA	TRBJ2-7	TRBV10-3	TRBD1	TGTGCCATCAAAGGGACAGGGTTTTACGAGCAGTACTTC	CAIKGTGFYEQYF
NA	TRBJ2-7	TRBV28	TRBD2	TGTGCCAGCAGGAGGCCCCCGGGGACTAGCGGAAGTTACGAGCAGTACTTC	CASRRPPGTSGSYEQYF
NA	TRBJ2-3	TRBV9	NA	TGTGCCAGCAGCGACTCTGAGACAGGATCCACAGATACGCAGTATTTT	CASSDSETGSTDTQYF
NA	TRBJ2-3	TRBV29-1	TRBD2	TGCAGCGATACGGGACTAGCGGGAGGTCACACAGATACGCAGTATTTT	CSDTGLAGGHTDTQYF
NA	TRBJ2-3	TRBV19	NA	TGTGCCAGTAGTATATATGATACGCAGTATTTT	CASSIYDTQYF
NA	TRBJ2-1	TRBV27	TRBD2	TGTGCCAGCAACACTTCAGGACTAGCGGGAATGGGTGAGCAGTTCTTC	CASNTSGLAGMGEQFF
NA	TRBJ2-7	TRBV6-2/TRBV6-3	TRBD2	TGTGCCAGCAGTTACCTCCCTAGCGGGGGTGGATACGAGCAGTACTTC	CASSYLPSGGGYEQYF
NA	TRBJ2-2	TRBV5-1	TRBD2	TGCGCCAGCAGCTTGGCCGAGGCTAGCGGGGGGGCCGGGAACACCGGGGAGCTGTTTTTT	CASSLAEASGGAGNTGELFF
NA	TRBJ2-3	TRBV5-1	NA	TGCGCCAGCAGCTACCGGGACACAGATACGCAGTATTTT	CASSYRDTDTQYF
NA	TRBJ2-2	TRBV5-1	NA	TGCGCCAGCAGACCGGGACTGGACACCGGGGAGCTGTTTTTT	CASRPGLDTGELFF
NA	TRBJ2-3	TRBV24-1	NA	TGTGCCACCAGTGATTCGTTTAGCGGCCTAGAGACGCAGTATTTT	CATSDSFSGLETQYF
NA	TRBJ2-5	TRBV28	NA	TGTGCCAGCAACCCCCCAGAGGAAGAGACCCAGTACTTC	CASNPPEEETQYF
NA	TRBJ1-1	TRBV7-8	NA	TGTGCCAGCAGCCGAGATCGAGTGGTAGCTTTCTTT	CASSRDRVVAFF
NA	TRBJ1-3	TRBV30	TRBD1	TGTGCCTGGAGTGTACGTACAGGGGGACATGGAAACACCATATATTTT	CAWSVRTGGHGNTIYF
NA	TRBJ2-7	TRBV18	NA	TGTGCCAGCTCACCACCCATCAGGGATAGCTACGAGCAGTACTTC	CASSPPIRDSYEQYF
NA	TRBJ2-5	TRBV24-1	TRBD1	TGTGCCACCAGTGATCCGGGACAGGGGAGGGAGACCCAGTACTTC	CATSDPGQGRETQYF
once	TRBJ2-7	TRBV21-1	NA	TGTGCCAGCAGGCAGGAGGGGACTCCTGCCTACGAGCAGTACTTC	CASRQEGTPAYEQYF
NA	TRBJ1-5	TRBV19	NA	TGTGCCAGTAGTATAGCAGGGGACCTTAATCAGCCCCAGCATTTT	CASSIAGDLNQPQHF
NA	TRBJ2-5	TRBV20-1	NA	TGCAGTGCTAGTCTACGGGACTTTCAGGAGACCCAGTACTTC	CSASLRDFQETQYF
NA	TRBJ2-1	TRBV3-1/TRBV3-2	NA	TGTGCCAGCAGCCAAGTAGCTATTGCTGACAATGAGCAGTTCTTC	CASSQVAIADNEQFF
NA	TRBJ2-2	TRBV19	NA	TGTGCCACGCACTCCAGGGTGGCGGGGGAGCTGTTTTTT	CATHSRVAGELFF
few	TRBJ2-7	TRBV19	TRBD1	TGTGCCAGTGGACAGGCTTACGAGCAGTACTTC	CASGQAYEQYF
NA	TRBJ1-2	TRBV5-6	TRBD1	TGTGCCAGCAGAACAGGGGGCTCCTATGGCTACACCTTC	CASRTGGSYGYTF
NA	TRBJ1-6	TRBV7-6	NA	TGTGCCAGCAGCCAAACGTACGACAGTAATTCACCCCTCCACTTT	CASSQTYDSNSPLHF
NA	TRBJ2-7	TRBV5-5	NA	TGTGCCAGCAGCTTGGAGCCGGTGAGCTCCTACGAGCAGTACTTC	CASSLEPVSSYEQYF
NA	TRBJ2-1	TRBV9	NA	TGTGCCAGCAGCTTCGGACCCGGGACTTACAATGAGCAGTTCTTC	CASSFGPGTYNEQFF
NA	TRBJ1-1	TRBV5-1	TRBD1	TGCGCCAGCAGCGGGGGACAGGGAGGGGGCGCAGCTGAAGCTTTCTTT	CASSGGQGGGAAEAFF
NA	TRBJ2-3	TRBV6-1	NA	TGTGCCAGCAGTGAAGGAGGTGATACGCAGTATTTT	CASSEGGDTQYF
few	TRBJ2-7	TRBV5-1	TRBD1	TGCGCCAGCAGCTCGGGACAGGGGGCAAGGGAGCAGTACTTC	CASSSGQGAREQYF
NA	TRBJ2-7	TRBV6-5	NA	TGTGCCAGCAGCCTAGGGTGGGGGCAAGAGCAGTACTTC	CASSLGWGQEQYF
NA	TRBJ1-1	TRBV19	NA	TGTGCCAGTAGTCAACAGGGCAGGAACACTGAAGCTTTCTTT	CASSQQGRNTEAFF
NA	TRBJ2-7	TRBV28	NA	TGTGCCAGCAGACTAACCCGGGGAATTGGGAAAAACGAGCAGTACTTC	CASRLTRGIGKNEQYF
NA	TRBJ2-1	TRBV27	TRBD1	TGTGCCAGCAGTCTTGGGACAGGAGGAAACAATGAGCAGTTCTTC	CASSLGTGGNNEQFF
NA	TRBJ2-1	TRBV6-2/TRBV6-3	NA	TGTGCCAGCAGTTACTCCTCGGAGAGAGTAGATGTTAATGAGCAGTTCTTC	CASSYSSERVDVNEQFF
NA	TRBJ1-5	TRBV27	TRBD1	TGTGCCAGCAGTCGACAAGGGACAGGCCCCTATAGCAATCAGCCCCAGCATTTT	CASSRQGTGPYSNQPQHF
NA	TRBJ2-7	TRBV29-1	NA	TGCAGCGTTGCTCAGGGGAGGGACTCCTCCTACGAGCAGTACTTC	CSVAQGRDSSYEQYF
NA	TRBJ2-1	TRBV7-6	TRBD2	TGTGCCAGCAGTTATAGCGGGAGCTCCTACAATGAGCAGTTCTTC	CASSYSGSSYNEQFF
NA	TRBJ1-1	TRBV5-1	NA	TGCGCCAGCAGCTTGGTGGCCACTGAAGCTTTCTTT	CASSLVATEAFF
NA	TRBJ2-5	TRBV14	NA	TGTGCCAGCAGCCAAGATTGGGCTCGTCGGACCCAGTACTTC	CASSQDWARRTQYF
NA	TRBJ2-5	TRBV9	TRBD2	TGTGCCAGCAGCGTAGGACTAGCTGTAGAGACCCAGTACTTC	CASSVGLAVETQYF
NA	TRBJ1-1	TRBV11-3	TRBD1	TGTGCCAGCAGCCCGCTACAGGGGGAGGACACTGAAGCTTTCTTT	CASSPLQGEDTEAFF
NA	TRBJ1-1	TRBV4-1	TRBD1	TGCGCCAGCAGCCGCTCCGGGACAGGGAACACTGAAGCTTTCTTT	CASSRSGTGNTEAFF
NA	TRBJ1-6	TRBV19	TRBD1	TGTGCCAGCCTCTCCGGGACAGGGAATTCACCCCTCCACTTT	CASLSGTGNSPLHF